These T cell receptor beta chains were read from a single sample in a study of OX40 agonist ivuxolimab in advanced cancers. The method was immunoSEQ multiplex PCR; TCRdb's version includes in-frame clones alone and lacks a portion of them. The sample contains under 8,000 clones, approximately 90% of which appear only once. The sequenced sample was CD4+ or CD8+ T cells sorted from blood, obtained in a trial of the OX40 agonist ivuxolimab. The receptor set was obtained from an adult with an advanced solid tumor such as melanoma, head and neck, liver or kidney cancer. CDR3s include the opening cysteine and the closing phenylalanine or tryptophan. Each record gives: J gene, V gene, clone size, D gene, CDR3 protein, CDR3 DNA. A D gene is named only where the DNA matches it firmly. Clone size is stated in some rows and not others, as once, few, many or a class when expanded.

J gene: TRBJ1-4
V gene: TRBV20-1
clone size: .
D gene: .
CDR3 protein: CSAGLEKLFF
CDR3 DNA: TGCAGTGCCGGACTTGAAAAACTGTTTTTT

J gene: TRBJ1-2
V gene: TRBV11-3
clone size: once
D gene: .
CDR3 protein: CASSLLRLGYSGYTF
CDR3 DNA: TGTGCCAGCAGCTTGCTACGTTTAGGGTATAGTGGCTACACCTTC

J gene: TRBJ1-4
V gene: TRBV5-1
clone size: .
D gene: TRBD1
CDR3 protein: CASSMGQPNEKLFF
CDR3 DNA: TGCGCCAGCAGCATGGGACAGCCCAATGAAAAACTGTTTTTT

J gene: TRBJ1-1
V gene: TRBV7-8
clone size: .
D gene: .
CDR3 protein: CASSLGGVGTEAFF
CDR3 DNA: TGTGCCAGCAGCTTAGGCGGGGTAGGGACTGAAGCTTTCTTT

J gene: TRBJ1-3
V gene: TRBV6-1
clone size: .
D gene: .
CDR3 protein: CASSEPPAGVSSGNTIYF
CDR3 DNA: TGTGCCAGCAGTGAACCCCCAGCAGGTGTCAGCTCTGGAAACACCATATATTTT

J gene: TRBJ2-2
V gene: TRBV4-1
clone size: .
D gene: TRBD2
CDR3 protein: CASSPQAGGLPGELFF
CDR3 DNA: TGCGCCAGCAGCCCGCAAGCGGGAGGGCTGCCCGGGGAGCTGTTTTTT

J gene: TRBJ2-7
V gene: TRBV27
clone size: .
D gene: TRBD2
CDR3 protein: CASSRGAGGPGYEQYF
CDR3 DNA: TGTGCCAGCAGCCGGGGAGCGGGAGGGCCAGGCTACGAGCAGTACTTC

J gene: TRBJ1-1
V gene: TRBV6-5
clone size: once
D gene: .
CDR3 protein: CASRTGQRYNTEAFF
CDR3 DNA: TGTGCCAGCAGGACAGGACAGAGATACAACACTGAAGCTTTCTTT

J gene: TRBJ1-6
V gene: TRBV30
clone size: .
D gene: .
CDR3 protein: CAWSVGRGNSPLHF
CDR3 DNA: TGTGCCTGGAGTGTTGGGAGGGGTAATTCACCCCTCCACTTT

J gene: TRBJ2-5
V gene: TRBV18
clone size: .
D gene: TRBD1
CDR3 protein: CASSPGQASRETQYF
CDR3 DNA: TGTGCCAGCTCACCTGGACAGGCGTCTCGGGAGACCCAGTACTTC

J gene: TRBJ1-4
V gene: TRBV6-1
clone size: .
D gene: .
CDR3 protein: CASSESGEKLFF
CDR3 DNA: TGTGCCAGCAGTGAATCGGGGGAAAAACTGTTTTTT

J gene: TRBJ2-3
V gene: TRBV11-2
clone size: .
D gene: TRBD2
CDR3 protein: CASSLAGRAPDTQYF
CDR3 DNA: TGTGCCAGCAGCTTAGCCGGGAGGGCGCCAGATACGCAGTATTTT

J gene: TRBJ2-7
V gene: TRBV5-5
clone size: .
D gene: TRBD1
CDR3 protein: CASSFRQGSTYEQYF
CDR3 DNA: TGTGCCAGCAGCTTCCGACAGGGGTCCACCTACGAGCAGTACTTC

J gene: TRBJ2-2
V gene: TRBV19
clone size: .
D gene: TRBD2
CDR3 protein: CASSRGLAGGFDTGELFF
CDR3 DNA: TGTGCCAGTAGTCGGGGACTAGCGGGAGGTTTCGACACCGGGGAGCTGTTTTTT

J gene: TRBJ1-4
V gene: TRBV16
clone size: .
D gene: .
CDR3 protein: CASSQSEKGGNEKLFF
CDR3 DNA: TGTGCCAGCAGCCAATCCGAAAAGGGTGGTAATGAAAAACTGTTTTTT

J gene: TRBJ2-1
V gene: TRBV19
clone size: .
D gene: TRBD2
CDR3 protein: CASGRASGRARNEQFF
CDR3 DNA: TGTGCCAGTGGCAGGGCTAGCGGGAGGGCCCGCAATGAGCAGTTCTTC

J gene: TRBJ1-5
V gene: TRBV28
clone size: .
D gene: .
CDR3 protein: CASSLPIRAQHF
CDR3 DNA: TGTGCCAGCAGTTTACCCATCCGAGCCCAGCATTTT

J gene: TRBJ1-1
V gene: TRBV4-3
clone size: .
D gene: .
CDR3 protein: CASSARPTNTEAFF
CDR3 DNA: TGCGCCAGCAGCGCCCGACCGACGAACACTGAAGCTTTCTTT

J gene: TRBJ1-2
V gene: TRBV10-3
clone size: .
D gene: TRBD1
CDR3 protein: CAIRGQGGHGYTF
CDR3 DNA: TGTGCCATCAGGGGACAGGGAGGACATGGCTACACCTTC

J gene: TRBJ2-3
V gene: TRBV28
clone size: .
D gene: .
CDR3 protein: CASSAPVRATDTQYF
CDR3 DNA: TGTGCCAGCAGCGCTCCGGTGCGGGCCACAGATACGCAGTATTTT

J gene: TRBJ2-3
V gene: TRBV6-1
clone size: .
D gene: .
CDR3 protein: CASSFRPPPDTQYF
CDR3 DNA: TGTGCCAGCAGCTTTAGACCGCCTCCAGATACGCAGTATTTT

J gene: TRBJ2-1
V gene: TRBV28
clone size: .
D gene: TRBD2
CDR3 protein: CASSPQRGSYNEQFF
CDR3 DNA: TGTGCCAGCAGCCCGCAGCGGGGCTCCTACAATGAGCAGTTCTTC

J gene: TRBJ2-1
V gene: TRBV7-2
clone size: .
D gene: .
CDR3 protein: CASSYGAANLRFF
CDR3 DNA: TGTGCCAGCAGCTATGGAGCGGCGAACCTCCGGTTCTTC

J gene: TRBJ2-7
V gene: TRBV9
clone size: .
D gene: .
CDR3 protein: CASSPRKGNGEQYF
CDR3 DNA: TGTGCCAGCAGCCCAAGAAAGGGGAATGGCGAGCAGTACTTC

J gene: TRBJ1-1
V gene: TRBV10-3
clone size: .
D gene: TRBD1
CDR3 protein: CAISGQGGTEAFF
CDR3 DNA: TGTGCCATCAGCGGACAGGGAGGGACTGAAGCTTTCTTT

J gene: TRBJ2-1
V gene: TRBV7-2
clone size: .
D gene: TRBD2
CDR3 protein: CASSSSGSGYNEQFF
CDR3 DNA: TGTGCCAGCAGCTCAAGCGGGAGCGGCTACAATGAGCAGTTCTTC

J gene: TRBJ1-2
V gene: TRBV4-3
clone size: .
D gene: TRBD1
CDR3 protein: CASSQAGGIYGYTF
CDR3 DNA: TGCGCCAGCAGCCAAGCAGGGGGCATCTATGGCTACACCTTC

J gene: TRBJ1-1
V gene: TRBV28
clone size: .
D gene: TRBD1
CDR3 protein: CASSSLSGGWTEAFF
CDR3 DNA: TGTGCCAGCAGTTCCTTGTCAGGGGGGTGGACTGAAGCTTTCTTT

J gene: TRBJ1-5
V gene: TRBV7-2
clone size: once
D gene: TRBD1
CDR3 protein: CASSLVGPGGGQPQHF
CDR3 DNA: TGTGCCAGCAGCTTAGTGGGGCCAGGGGGAGGTCAGCCTCAGCATTTT

J gene: TRBJ1-3
V gene: TRBV5-1
clone size: .
D gene: .
CDR3 protein: CASKGGSEVPGNTIYF
CDR3 DNA: TGCGCCAGCAAGGGTGGTTCAGAAGTCCCTGGAAACACCATATATTTT

J gene: TRBJ1-2
V gene: TRBV5-1
clone size: .
D gene: .
CDR3 protein: CASSATRVRDGYTF
CDR3 DNA: TGCGCCAGCAGCGCGACAAGGGTAAGGGATGGCTACACCTTC

J gene: TRBJ1-6
V gene: TRBV2
clone size: .
D gene: .
CDR3 protein: CASSEERSPNSPLHF
CDR3 DNA: TGTGCCAGCAGTGAAGAAAGGTCCCCGAATTCACCCCTCCACTTT

J gene: TRBJ1-1
V gene: TRBV5-4
clone size: .
D gene: .
CDR3 protein: CASSPGGTVNTEAFF
CDR3 DNA: TGTGCCAGCAGCCCCGGTGGAACAGTGAACACTGAAGCTTTCTTT

J gene: TRBJ1-5
V gene: TRBV7-2
clone size: .
D gene: TRBD1
CDR3 protein: CASSFTGTGGNQPQHF
CDR3 DNA: TGTGCCAGCAGCTTCACCGGGACAGGGGGCAATCAGCCCCAGCATTTT

J gene: TRBJ2-2
V gene: TRBV28
clone size: .
D gene: .
CDR3 protein: CASSRLGRRNTGELFF
CDR3 DNA: TGTGCCAGCAGCCGATTAGGGAGAAGGAACACCGGGGAGCTGTTTTTT

J gene: TRBJ2-7
V gene: TRBV2
clone size: few
D gene: TRBD1
CDR3 protein: CASRFGTGSVYEQYF
CDR3 DNA: TGTGCCAGCAGATTCGGGACAGGATCCGTTTACGAGCAGTACTTC

J gene: TRBJ2-7
V gene: TRBV6-5
clone size: once
D gene: .
CDR3 protein: CATQTVVGEQYF
CDR3 DNA: TGTGCCACCCAGACAGTAGTCGGCGAGCAGTACTTC